Listed here is a single TCR beta chain. Its target is not known. This sample is drawn from a study of shared clonotypes between healthy human individuals. The study's findings and limits: Estimated richness was generally greater in naive than memory subsets. A handful of donors showed sharing of around 5.3% of naive CD4 clonotypes.

Sequencing was performed with immunoSEQ multiplex PCR; in TCRdb, only in-frame clones are kept and a portion is missing. The table records just over 2,000,000 clones, 85% to 95% of them present only once. V was shortened by 5 bases and J by 8 bases, with 15 bases between the two germline ends. In germline, CDR1 is MDHEN, CDR2 SYDVKM. This CDR3 region has 13 residues. Material: naive CD4+ T cells sorted from blood. Sample subset: CD45RA+ positively selected. The V gene is TRBV28, the J gene TRBJ1-2, with D unclear. This TCR was recovered from a man aged 18 to 30 in good health. The CDR3 reads CASSMIGLVGYTF. In nucleotides, the CDR3 is TGTGCCAGCAGTATGATTGGCCTGGTCGGCTACACCTTC.